This TCR beta chain was documented in a study of blood T cell repertoires in COVID-19. Turning to the study itself: Whether acute or convalescent, the COVID-19 samples came from the United States, Italy and Spain. T cells, B-cell-depleted T cells, or PBMCs supplied cDNA or gDNA.

Study processing details: It was from reference gene primer amplification that nucleated cell counts were estimated. This table comes from immunoSEQ multiplex PCR, and its TCRdb copy is limited to in-frame clones, with some not included. V and J calls and clone size are as listed in that table; D and trimming were resolved from the DNA. The sample carries nearly 200,000 clones, 70% to 90% recorded once. Trimming cost V 6 bases and J 6 bases; bases outside gene matches: 8. Germline V gene lookup returns CDR1 SGHAT and CDR2 FQDESV (reference sequence). The CDR3 consists of 14 residues. This clone came up a few times.

The sample was peripheral blood. The receptor comes from a woman aged 65 to 85 with active or convalescent COVID-19. The genes are TRBV11-1 and TRBJ2-7; 10 nucleotides match TRBD2. The CDR3 here is CASSSRTSGVEQYF. The CDR3 coding sequence is TGTGCCAGCAGTTCCCGGACTAGCGGCGTCGAGCAGTACTTC. The full variable domain, with the rest looked up from reference TRBV11-1 and TRBJ2-7, is EAEVAQSPRYKITEKSQAVAFWCDPISGHATLYWYRQILGQGPELLVQFQDESVVDDSQLPKDRFSAERLKGVDSTLKIQPAELGDSAMYLCASSSRTSGVEQYFGPGTRLTVT.